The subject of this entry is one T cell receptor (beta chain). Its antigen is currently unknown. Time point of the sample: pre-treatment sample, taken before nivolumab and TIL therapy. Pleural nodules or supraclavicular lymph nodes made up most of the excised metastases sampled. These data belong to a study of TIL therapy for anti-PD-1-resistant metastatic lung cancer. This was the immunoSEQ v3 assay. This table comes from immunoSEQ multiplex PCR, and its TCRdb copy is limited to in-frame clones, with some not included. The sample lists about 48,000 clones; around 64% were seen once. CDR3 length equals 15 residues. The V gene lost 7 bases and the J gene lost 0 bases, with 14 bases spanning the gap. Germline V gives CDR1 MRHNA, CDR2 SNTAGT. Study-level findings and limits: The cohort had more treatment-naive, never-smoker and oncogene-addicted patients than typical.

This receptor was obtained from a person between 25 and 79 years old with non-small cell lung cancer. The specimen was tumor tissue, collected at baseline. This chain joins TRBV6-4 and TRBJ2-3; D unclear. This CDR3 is CASKLRAASTDTQYF. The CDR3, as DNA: TGTGCCAGCAAGTTACGGGCGGCTAGCACAGATACGCAGTATTTT.